This T cell receptor (beta chain) was documented in a study of cytomegalovirus exposure and HLA in healthy donors. This clone occurred once. Its antigen remains unidentified. PCR used 60 Vbeta primers and 13 Jbeta primers. TCRdb keeps only in-frame clones here, not all; method: immunoSEQ multiplex PCR. This sample yields 180,000 or so clones, of which 65% to 85% are seen a single time; about 3% belongs to the top ten. The CDR3 spans 17 residues. V trimming: 2 bases; J trimming: 9 bases; junction bases outside the gene matches: 11. Whole-study results and caveats: Among TCR beta chains, those listed as cytomegalovirus-associated numbered over 150. TCR beta sequences numbering 15,000 to 20,000 were associated with HLA alleles at 0.05 false discovery rate in a later analysis.

This chain connects TRBV23-1 to TRBJ1-6, with 9 bases identical to TRBD1. TRBV23-1 is an open reading frame, and its role is uncertain. The TCR originated in a female donor in good health and CMV-seronegative. Sequencing was performed on PBMCs. CDR3 region: CASSQPGTGRGFSPLHF. In nucleotides, the CDR3 is TGCGCCAGCAGTCAACCGGGGACAGGGAGAGGGTTTTCACCCCTCCACTTT.